This T cell receptor (beta chain) derives from a study of T cells in localized non-small cell lung cancer. The protocol was immunoSEQ multiplex PCR, while the TCRdb copy is restricted to in-frame clones and leaves out a portion. The table lists almost 65,000 clones, 90% of them singletons, with under 2% in the top ten. This CDR3 has 15 amino acids. The germline V and J ends were trimmed by 3 bases and 7 bases, with 18 bases remaining between them. Germline CDR1 reads SGHVS; CDR2 reads FQNEAQ. Sequences were derived from peripheral blood, sampled before any cancer treatment. The clonotype originates from a woman between 40 and 69 years old with stage I lung adenocarcinoma. J is TRBJ2-5 and V is TRBV7-8, with D perhaps being TRBD1 or TRBD2 (5 bases each). CDR3 nucleotides: TGTGCCAGCAGCTTTCGGGACGCCGGGATGATGACCCAGTACTTC. The encoded protein is CASSFRDAGMMTQYF.